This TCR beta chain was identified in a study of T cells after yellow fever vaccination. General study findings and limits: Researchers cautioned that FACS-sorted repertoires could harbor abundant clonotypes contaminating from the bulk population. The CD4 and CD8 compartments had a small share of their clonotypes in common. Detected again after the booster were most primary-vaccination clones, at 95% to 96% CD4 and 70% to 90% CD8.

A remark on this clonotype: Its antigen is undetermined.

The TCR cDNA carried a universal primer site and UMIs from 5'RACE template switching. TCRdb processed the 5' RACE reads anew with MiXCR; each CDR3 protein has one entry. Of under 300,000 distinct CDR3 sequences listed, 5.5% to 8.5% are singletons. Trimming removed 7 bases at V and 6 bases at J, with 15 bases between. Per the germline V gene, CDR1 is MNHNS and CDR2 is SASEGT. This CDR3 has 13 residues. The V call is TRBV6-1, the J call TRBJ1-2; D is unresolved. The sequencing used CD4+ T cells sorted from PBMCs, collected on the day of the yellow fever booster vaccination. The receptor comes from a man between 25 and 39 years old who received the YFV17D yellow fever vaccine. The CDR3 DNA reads TGTGCCAGCACCCGGAATCCGCAGGATGGCTACACCTTC. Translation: CASTRNPQDGYTF.